These 18 T cell receptor beta chains share one sample of origin, sequenced in a study of OX40 agonist ivuxolimab in advanced cancers. Profiling relied on immunoSEQ multiplex PCR, and the TCRdb table lists in-frame clones only, not all of them. The repertoire holds some 73,000 clones, 85% to 90% seen once, with approximately 9.9% in the top ten. The input for sequencing was CD4+ or CD8+ T cells sorted from blood, taken in a trial of the OX40 agonist ivuxolimab. These receptors were obtained from an adult with an advanced solid tumor such as melanoma, head and neck, liver or kidney cancer.

The chain employs TRBV28 and TRBJ2-7; 8 nucleotides agree with TRBD2. Germline loops: CDR1 MDHEN, CDR2 SYDVKM. The J segment lost 0 bases and the V segment lost 2 bases, leaving 6 bases of the junction unmatched. This CDR3 region has 16 residues. The chain's CDR3 is CASSLRSSGSSYEQYF. The CDR3, as DNA: TGTGCCAGCAGTTTACGGTCCAGCGGGAGCTCCTACGAGCAGTACTTC.

The chain has TRBV5-4 and TRBJ2-3, with 8 bases lining up with TRBD1. Germline values: CDR1 SGHNT, CDR2 YYREEE (reference sequence). V lost 1 base and J lost 3; bases outside the gene matches: 7. The CDR3 is made up of 16 amino acids. The DNA of the CDR3 is TGTGCCAGCAGCTTGTTGGGCAGGGGGCTTACAGATACGCAGTATTTT. This gives the protein CASSLLGRGLTDTQYF.

The chain combines TRBV7-9 with TRBJ2-3; D not resolved. The germline gives CDR1 SEHNR, CDR2 FQNEAQ (reference sequence). The CDR3 has 11 residues. V lost 6 bases to trimming and J lost 6 bases, with 7 bases between them. CDR3 loop: CASRGLDTQYF. The CDR3 DNA is TGTGCCAGCAGGGGATTGGATACGCAGTATTTT. The entire variable domain, with the rest obtained from reference TRBV7-9 and TRBJ2-3, is as follows: DTGVSQNPRHKITKRGQNVTFRCDPISEHNRLYWYRQTLGQGPEFLTYFQNEAQLEKSRLLSDRFSAERPKGSFSTLEIQRTEQGDSAMYLCASRGLDTQYFGPGTRLTVL.

The V and J genes are TRBV11-2 and TRBJ1-1; D possibly corresponds to TRBD1 (6 bases). Looked up from germline, CDR1 is SGHAT and CDR2 is FQNNGV. Trimming took off 8 bases at V and 4 bases at J, with 23 bases between the two ends. The CDR3 sequence is 16 residues long. In nucleotides, the CDR3 is TGTGCCAGCCTACCCCTAGGCGGGGGCTTGGGCACTGAAGCTTTCTTT. Translating it yields CASLPLGGGLGTEAFF.

The rearrangement links TRBV15 to TRBJ2-7; maybe TRBD1 (5 bases). The CDR3 has 15 residues. Trimming shortened V by 0 bases and J by 2 bases, and 11 bases separated the two germline ends. The germline gives CDR1 LNHNV, CDR2 YYDKDF (reference sequence). CDR3 residues: CATSRDGAMAYEQYF. CDR3 nucleotide sequence: TGTGCCACCAGCAGAGATGGGGCTATGGCCTACGAGCAGTACTTC.

This chain joins TRBV28 and TRBJ2-1, with D unresolved. The CDR3 contains 14 residues. CDR1 is MDHEN, CDR2 SYDVKM, per germline. Trimming shortened V by 5 bases and J by 2 bases, and 10 bases separated the two germline ends. CDR3 in DNA: TGTGCCAGCAGTCCCGTCTCGGCCTACAATGAGCAGTTCTTC. Translated: CASSPVSAYNEQFF.

The J gene is TRBJ2-1, the V gene TRBV20-1, with D perhaps matching TRBD1 (5 bases). Trimming left V 7 bases short and J 7 bases short, with 8 bases between. The germline CDR1 and CDR2 sequences are DFQATT and SNEGSKA (reference sequence). This CDR3 region has 10 residues. Here the CDR3 DNA reads TGCAGTGGTGGGGCTAATGAGCAGTTCTTC. Protein product: CSGGANEQFF.

This chain's CDR3 is CAIRGDRVSGNEQFF. CDR3 nucleotide sequence: TGTGCCATCAGGGGGGACAGGGTGTCGGGGAATGAGCAGTTCTTC. The rearrangement links TRBV10-3 to TRBJ2-1; TRBD1 agrees at 9 bases. Unmatched junction bases numbered 10, after V lost 6 bases and J lost 7 bases. CDR3 size: 15 residues. CDR1 and CDR2 from the germline V gene are ENHRY and SYGVKD.

The rearrangement joins TRBV5-6 to TRBJ1-5; 7 bases agree with TRBD1. V trimming: 4 bases; J trimming: 2 bases; junction bases outside the gene matches: 6. Germline-derived CDR1 and CDR2 are SGHDT and YYEEEE. The CDR3 runs to 15 residues. The CDR3 nucleotides are TGTGCCAGCAGCCTAGGGGGCGCAGGCAATCAGCCCCAGCATTTT. Protein: CASSLGGAGNQPQHF.

This clone was seen just once. The V and J genes are TRBV27 and TRBJ2-1; D is uncertain. The CDR3 spans 13 residues. The V gene's germline CDR1 is MNHEY and CDR2 SMNVEV (reference sequence). Trimming left V 3 bases short and J 5 bases short, with 8 bases between. The CDR3 region has the DNA TGTGCCAGCAGTTTTGGTCCAGACAATGAGCAGTTCTTC. This sequence encodes CASSFGPDNEQFF.

Only one count was recorded for this clone. V gene TRBV9 combines with J gene TRBJ1-4, with D possibly TRBD1 on 5 matching bases. Germline V gene sequence: CDR1 SGDLS, CDR2 YYNGEE. This CDR3 has 15 residues. V lost 0 bases, J lost 2 bases, and 8 bases lay in between. The CDR3 DNA sequence: TGTGCCAGCAGCGTAGAGGGGAGCACTAATGAAAAACTGTTTTTT. It specifies CASSVEGSTNEKLFF.

The gene calls are TRBV7-9 and TRBJ2-1, with 11 nucleotides matching TRBD2. CDR3 size: 14 residues. With 6 bases clipped from V and 5 bases from J, the junction kept 3 bases outside the gene matches. Germline V gives CDR1 SEHNR, CDR2 FQNEAQ (reference sequence). The CDR3 DNA follows: TGTGCCAGCAGGGGACTAGCGGTAAACAATGAGCAGTTCTTC. Protein product: CASRGLAVNNEQFF.

The rearrangement uses TRBV27 and TRBJ2-7; no firm D call. The CDR3 is 13 amino acids. Trimming took off 6 bases at V and 1 base at J, with 10 bases between the two ends. Per germline, CDR1 MNHEY and CDR2 SMNVEV (reference sequence). This CDR3 reads CASSPRLSYEQYF. CDR3 nucleotides: TGTGCCAGCAGCCCAAGGCTGTCCTACGAGCAGTACTTC.

The chain employs TRBV15 and TRBJ2-7; 14 nucleotides agree with TRBD2. The V gene's germline CDR1 is LNHNV and CDR2 YYDKDF (reference sequence). This CDR3 is 15 amino acids long. The ends lost 5 bases at V and 2 bases at J; junction bases unmatched: 2. The CDR3 loop reads CATSEGLAGAYEQYF. The CDR3 DNA reads TGTGCCACCAGCGAGGGACTAGCGGGAGCCTACGAGCAGTACTTC.

The CDR3 DNA reads as TGTGCCTGGATCCCTCGCTCGGGCCCGAACACTGAAGCTTTCTTT. It translates to CAWIPRSGPNTEAFF. The rearrangement links TRBV30 to TRBJ1-1, with no clear D. With 4 bases removed from V and 1 base from J, the gap between germline ends came to 16 bases. Germline V gene sequence: CDR1 GTSNPN, CDR2 SVGIG (reference sequence). The CDR3 has 15 amino acids.

This clone was counted a single time. The rearrangement links TRBV2 to TRBJ2-1; perhaps D is TRBD1 or TRBD2 (5 bases each). CDR1 is SNHLY, CDR2 FYNNEI, per germline. The V and J ends lost 6 bases and 0 bases respectively, with 12 bases between them. The CDR3 sequence is 15 residues long. The CDR3 region is CASRVGVSSYNEQFF. CDR3 coding DNA: TGTGCCAGCAGGGTGGGGGTAAGCTCCTACAATGAGCAGTTCTTC. Drawing the rest from reference TRBV2 and TRBJ2-1, the complete variable domain is EPEVTQTPSHQVTQMGQEVILRCVPISNHLYFYWYRQILGQKVEFLVSFYNNEISEKSEIFDDQFSVERPDGSNFTLKIRSTKLEDSAMYFCASRVGVSSYNEQFFGPGTRLTVL.

The rearrangement links TRBV30 to TRBJ1-2; possibly TRBD1 for D (5 bases). The CDR3 covers 13 residues. Germline values: CDR1 GTSNPN, CDR2 SVGIG (reference sequence). With 5 bases removed from V and 5 bases from J, the gap between germline ends came to 15 bases. DNA for the CDR3: TGTGCCTGGGACAGACCGGGGGATTATGGCTACACCTTC. Protein product: CAWDRPGDYGYTF.

V gene TRBV6-5 combines with J gene TRBJ2-3; either TRBD1 or TRBD2 may supply D (6 bases each). V was pared by 6 bases and J by 2 bases, with 12 bases between. This CDR3 is built from 14 residues. Germline V gives CDR1 MNHEY, CDR2 SVGAGI. The CDR3 DNA is TGTGCCAGCAGGGAGGGGGGTGCCACAGATACGCAGTATTTT. The encoded protein is CASREGGATDTQYF.